The present T cell receptor beta chain was sequenced within a study of regulatory T cells in long-lasting Graves disease. Whole-study results and caveats: It is possible that accuracy was reduced by the small size of the sample.

This clonotype was seen repeatedly, ten times or more. The antigen remains undetermined. CDR3 length equals 14 residues. CDR1 and CDR2 (germline): DFQATT, SNEGSKA (reference sequence). Trimming took off 7 bases at V and 2 bases at J, with 15 bases between the two ends. Indicated time point: newly diagnosed GD, antithyroid drugs for less than 3 months. RNA extracted from PBMCs served as the sequencing template. HTBI primers from iRepertoire and Arm-PCR of CDR3 regions yielded the TCR beta libraries. TCRdb reprocessed the multiplex PCR reads via MiXCR and lists one record per CDR3 protein. In the table there are 580,000 or so distinct CDR3 sequences, around 15% of which are singletons. This sample was shared with a second study, whose subject was T cells in Graves' hyperthyroidism and ophthalmopathy. That paper adds: An initial round of RT-PCR targeting the TCR CDR3 relied on the HTBI primer set.

The chain recombines TRBV20-1 with TRBJ2-1; D may be TRBD2 (6 bases). This receptor was taken from a man between 18 and 35 years old with Graves disease. The material was peripheral blood mononuclear cells (PBMCs), obtained at new diagnosis, from a patient treated with antithyroid drugs. In DNA, the CDR3 is TGCAGTGTCGGGACTTTATACACCTACAATGAGCAGTTCTTC. It codes for CSVGTLYTYNEQFF.